This passage covers 20 T cell receptor beta chains from one sample sequenced in a study of cytomegalovirus exposure and HLA in healthy donors. 60 Vbeta and 13 Jbeta primers were used in PCR. Repertoires were generated with immunoSEQ multiplex PCR, while TCRdb's copy carries only in-frame clones and drops some. The sample carries about 87,000 clones, 75% to 80% recorded once. What was sequenced was PBMCs. These TCRs come from a woman aged 40 to 55 in good health and CMV-seronegative.

The chain recombines TRBV19 with TRBJ2-2; D might be TRBD1 (6 bases). The CDR3 runs 14 residues. Between the trimmed V and J ends, which lost 8 bases and 1 base, there was a span of 11 bases. Germline V gene lookup returns CDR1 LNHDA and CDR2 SQIVND (reference sequence). The CDR3 region is CASQRQVNTGELFF. The CDR3, as DNA: TGTGCCAGTCAGAGACAGGTGAACACCGGGGAGCTGTTTTTT.

The V call is TRBV6-6, the J call TRBJ2-1; 9 bases align to TRBD1. J gave up 0 bases and V 1 base, and 1 base lay outside the gene matches. The germline gives CDR1 MNHNY, CDR2 SVGAGI (reference sequence). The CDR3 is made up of 16 amino acids. CDR3: CASSYWGQGSYNEQFF. CDR3 nucleotides: TGTGCCAGCAGTTACTGGGGACAGGGCTCCTACAATGAGCAGTTCTTC.

The chain combines TRBV5-6 with TRBJ2-2; 8 positions agree with TRBD1. The CDR3 is 15 residues long. After removal of 3 bases from V and 3 bases from J, the junction contained 4 bases not matched to a gene. Germline CDR1 SGHDT, CDR2 YYEEEE. The chain's CDR3 is CASSSDRGYTGELFF. In DNA, the CDR3 is TGTGCCAGCAGCTCCGACAGGGGATACACCGGGGAGCTGTTTTTT. Drawing the rest from reference TRBV5-6 and TRBJ2-2, the complete variable domain is DAGVTQSPTHLIKTRGQQVTLRCSPKSGHDTVSWYQQALGQGPQFIFQYYEEEERQRGNFPDRFSGHQFPNYSSELNVNALLLGDSALYLCASSSDRGYTGELFFGEGSRLTVL.

The V and J genes are TRBV12-5 and TRBJ2-2; D ambiguous. The germline gives CDR1 LGHNT, CDR2 FRNRAP. Trimming pared 5 bases from V and 4 bases from J, leaving 5 bases between. CDR3 length equals 12 residues. The CDR3 spells CASGTFTGELFF. DNA for the CDR3: TGTGCTAGTGGTACTTTCACCGGGGAGCTGTTTTTT.

This clone appeared a single time. Here the CDR3 reads CASSERDRFGYEQYF. CDR3 DNA: TGTGCCAGCAGTGAGCGGGACAGGTTTGGTTACGAGCAGTACTTC. The chain links TRBV6-1 to TRBJ2-7, with TRBD1 identical over 8 bases. The CDR3 length is 15 residues. Germline values: CDR1 MNHNS, CDR2 SASEGT. V lost 3 bases to trimming and J lost 4 bases; unmatched junction nucleotides: 8.

This clone was counted between two and nine times. The chain has TRBV18 and TRBJ2-7; unclear D gene. The V end lost 4 bases, the J end lost 2 bases, and 12 bases lay between the germline ends. This CDR3 contains 14 residues. From germline, CDR1 is KGHSH and CDR2 LQKENI. The CDR3 sequence is CASSLQQNAYEQYF. The CDR3 nucleotides are TGTGCCAGCTCACTCCAACAAAACGCCTACGAGCAGTACTTC. Combining the CDR3 with reference TRBV18 and TRBJ2-7 gives the whole variable domain NAGVMQNPRHLVRRRGQEARLRCSPMKGHSHVYWYRQLPEEGLKFMVYLQKENIIDESGMPKERFSAEFPKEGPSILRIQQVVRGDSAAYFCASSLQQNAYEQYFGPGTRLTVT.

The gene calls are TRBV6-5 and TRBJ1-5, with a possible D match to TRBD1 (5 bases). CDR1 is MNHEY and CDR2 is SVGAGI in the germline V gene. V shed 8 bases and J shed 1 base, with 15 bases lying between them. The CDR3 contains 15 residues. Here the CDR3 reads CASQPSGGSNQPQHF. The CDR3 nucleotides read TGTGCCAGCCAACCGTCGGGGGGGAGCAATCAGCCCCAGCATTTT.

The genes are TRBV9 and TRBJ2-1, with D perhaps TRBD2 (5 bases). CDR3 length: 12 residues. V was trimmed by 3 bases and J by 8 bases, leaving 9 bases between them. CDR1 and CDR2 (germline): SGDLS, YYNGEE. The CDR3 DNA reads TGTGCCAGCAGCGCGGCGGGCTATGAGCAGTTCTTC. Protein: CASSAAGYEQFF.

This clone was counted a single time. The chain links TRBV5-4 to TRBJ1-6; possibly TRBD1 for D (6 bases). Per germline, CDR1 SGHNT and CDR2 YYREEE (reference sequence). The V gene lost 4 bases and the J gene lost 7 bases, with 18 bases spanning the gap. The CDR3 sequence is 16 residues long. CDR3 amino acids: CASSGGHSRGNSPLHF. DNA of the CDR3: TGTGCCAGCAGCGGGGGACATTCTAGAGGAAATTCACCCCTCCACTTT.

The chain carries TRBV11-1 and TRBJ1-2; no definite D call. The CDR3 covers 12 residues. Trimming took 5 bases from V and 0 from J, leaving 4 bases between them. Germline V gives CDR1 SGHAT, CDR2 FQDESV (reference sequence). The CDR3 loop is CASSPTNYGYTF. As DNA, the CDR3 is TGTGCCAGCAGCCCTACTAACTATGGCTACACCTTC.

The gene calls are TRBV30 and TRBJ1-2, with 12 bases aligning to TRBD1. Germline V CDR1 and CDR2: GTSNPN, SVGIG (reference sequence). This CDR3 is 15 amino acids long. CDR3 amino acids: CANRDRGLKDYGYTF. The CDR3 DNA follows: TGTGCAAACCGGGACAGGGGGCTTAAGGACTATGGCTACACCTTC.

The chain uses TRBV6-5 and TRBJ2-3; 7 bases align to TRBD1. Germline V CDR1 and CDR2: MNHEY, SVGAGI. J gave up 4 bases and V 4 bases, and 8 bases lay outside the gene matches. The CDR3 totals 15 residues. DNA for the CDR3: TGTGCCAGCAGTTTAGACAGGGCAACGTCAGATACGCAGTATTTT. It yields the protein CASSLDRATSDTQYF.

The chain joins TRBV6-5 to TRBJ1-5; D remains ambiguous. Trimming removed 2 bases at V and 4 bases at J, with 9 bases between. In germline, CDR1 is MNHEY, CDR2 SVGAGI. The CDR3 length is 14 residues. The CDR3 sequence: CASSYGQDNQPQHF. The CDR3 DNA follows: TGTGCCAGCAGTTACGGGCAGGATAATCAGCCCCAGCATTTT.

The V gene is TRBV7-2, the J gene TRBJ1-1, with a weak D call TRBD1 (6 bases). The CDR3 is 14 residues long. Germline lookup yields CDR1 SGHTA and CDR2 FQGNSA. Trimming cost V 3 bases and J 6 bases, with 14 bases left between them. For the CDR3, the DNA is TGTGCCAGCAGCTTTCAGGGGTTTGGGGCTGAAGCTTTCTTT. Amino acids: CASSFQGFGAEAFF.

V is TRBV5-1 and J is TRBJ2-2; D call uncertain. The CDR3 length is 15 residues. Trimming stripped 1 base from V and 4 bases from J, with 11 bases between. Germline CDR1 and CDR2: SGHRS and YFSETQ. The CDR3 DNA follows: TGCGCCAGCAGCTTGAAGTTTTCCGGCACCGGGGAGCTGTTTTTT. Amino acid sequence: CASSLKFSGTGELFF.

The genes are TRBV4-1 and TRBJ1-1; no firm D call. The V gene lost 0 bases and the J gene lost 1 base, with 6 bases spanning the gap. CDR1 is MGHRA and CDR2 is YSYEKL in the germline V gene. This CDR3 spans 14 amino acids. This CDR3 is CASSQDQKNTEAFF. CDR3 sequence (DNA): TGCGCCAGCAGCCAAGATCAAAAGAACACTGAAGCTTTCTTT.

The chain joins TRBV30 to TRBJ1-1, with D perhaps matching TRBD1 (6 bases). The CDR3 spans 13 residues. V was clipped by 0 bases and J by 6 bases, with 11 bases between them. Germline V gene lookup returns CDR1 GTSNPN and CDR2 SVGIG (reference sequence). The CDR3 sequence is CAWSVRRGSEAFF. The CDR3 coding sequence is TGTGCCTGGAGTGTACGCAGGGGTTCTGAAGCTTTCTTT.

The CDR3 sequence: CASSVASRTDEKLFF. CDR3 nucleotide sequence: TGTGCCAGCAGCGTAGCATCCCGGACAGATGAAAAACTGTTTTTT. This chain connects TRBV9 to TRBJ1-4; D possibly corresponds to TRBD1 (6 bases). This CDR3 is built from 15 residues. Looked up from germline, CDR1 is SGDLS and CDR2 is YYNGEE. V dropped 0 bases and J dropped 6 bases, with 12 bases sitting between them.

This clone was found a few times. The V gene is TRBV9, the J gene TRBJ1-2; D might be TRBD1 (6 bases). V shed 2 bases and J shed 6 bases, with 20 bases lying between them. Looked up from germline, CDR1 is SGDLS and CDR2 is YYNGEE. This CDR3 is 16 amino acids long. The CDR3 sequence: CASSVRSVTRTDGYTF. CDR3 nucleotides: TGTGCCAGCAGCGTGCGTTCCGTAACTAGGACAGATGGCTACACCTTC.

A few counts support this clone. The CDR3 sequence: CASSLTGTNTEAFF. The CDR3, as DNA: TGTGCCAGCAGCTTGACAGGAACAAACACTGAAGCTTTCTTT. The chain recombines TRBV4-2 with TRBJ1-1; tentatively, D is TRBD1 (6 bases). Germline V gene data show CDR1 as LGHNA and CDR2 as YNFKEQ. Trimming cost V 5 bases and J 2 bases, with 12 bases left between them. The CDR3 is 14 residues long.